A single sample is the source of the 18 T cell receptor beta chains below, sequenced in a study of glioma-infiltrating T cells. Using RNA template, CDR3s of TCR alpha and beta were amplified with iRepertoire arm-PCR. TCRdb ran MiXCR on the multiplex PCR reads and lists one entry per CDR3 protein. Among fewer than 250,000 distinct CDR3 sequences listed, around 30% were seen once. Sequencing was performed on glioma tissue, nonneoplastic brain tissue, or PBMCs (not recorded which). The source is a human donor with low-grade glioma or glioblastoma, undergoing nonglioma brain surgery, or in good health (not recorded which).

This clonotype appeared once. This chain connects TRBV19 to TRBJ1-5; D is possibly TRBD1 (5 bases). CDR3 length: 16 residues. Trimming shortened V by 10 bases and J by 8 bases, and 27 bases separated the two germline ends. The germline V gene encodes CDR1 LNHDA and CDR2 SQIVND (reference sequence). The CDR3 DNA reads as TGTGCCACCTCCCCCGGGGGGTTATGGCAGTGGAAGCCCCAGCATTTT. Amino acids: CATSPGGLWQWKPQHF.

Note on this clonotype: A clone one base away is much larger, so this may be a read error. V usage is TRBV3-1 and J usage is TRBJ1-3, with 8 bases identical to TRBD1. Germline CDR1 LGHDT, CDR2 YNNKEL (reference sequence). The CDR3 has 15 residues. After removal of 4 bases from V and 4 bases from J, the junction contained 6 bases not matched to a gene. The CDR3 reads CASSRGGTGGNTIYF. CDR3 coding DNA: TGTGCCAGCAGCCGGGGTGGGACAGGCGGAAACACCATATATTTT.

Ten or more counts support this clonotype. This chain's CDR3 is CASSQGQTTNYGYTF. DNA of the CDR3: TGTGCCAGTAGTCAGGGACAAACGACTAACTATGGCTACACCTTC. The genes are TRBV19 and TRBJ1-2, with D perhaps matching TRBD1 (6 bases). This CDR3 has 15 amino acids. The V end lost 5 bases, the J end lost 0 bases, and 13 bases lay between the germline ends. The germline gives CDR1 LNHDA, CDR2 SQIVND (reference sequence).

As to this clonotype: A much larger clone sits a single nucleotide away, making a read error possible. The chain has TRBV28 and TRBJ1-3; D call uncertain. This CDR3 has 14 residues. The V gene's germline CDR1 is MDHEN and CDR2 SYDVKM. CDR3 bases: TGTGCCAGCAGTTTTGAGGAAGGTGGAGACACCATATATTTT. It is translated as CASSFEEGGDTIYF.

This clonotype was recorded at least ten times. The chain carries TRBV20-1 and TRBJ1-5; 7 bases map to TRBD1. V trimming: 6 bases; J trimming: 7 bases; junction bases outside the gene matches: 9. The CDR3 has 13 residues. Germline CDR1 is DFQATT and CDR2 is SNEGSKA (reference sequence). The CDR3 nucleotides read TGCAGTGCCGGCAGGGGGGATGGCCAGCCCCAGCATTTT. This encodes CSAGRGDGQPQHF.

There are many counts of this clonotype. This chain joins TRBV7-7 and TRBJ2-1; TRBD2 aligns across 13 bases. CDR1 and CDR2 from the germline V gene are SSHAT and FNYEAQ (reference sequence). This CDR3 spans 17 amino acids. V lost 5 bases and J lost 6; bases outside the gene matches: 10. The CDR3 sequence: CASSPSSGTSGANEQFF. The DNA for the CDR3 is TGTGCCAGCAGCCCATCGTCAGGGACTAGCGGGGCCAATGAGCAGTTCTTC.

This clonotype was seen at least ten times. This rearrangement joins TRBV4-3 to TRBJ2-7; 8 positions agree with TRBD2. V dropped 1 base and J dropped 7; count of bases not matched to a gene: 6. The CDR3 contains 14 residues. Germline values: CDR1 LGHNA, CDR2 YSLEER. CDR3 nucleotides: TGCGCCAGCAGCCAAGGGACTAGCACTGGGGAGCAGTACTTC. Translated: CASSQGTSTGEQYF.

Comment on this clonotype: One end of the junction varies from germline; a read error may be responsible. The gene calls are TRBV2 and TRBJ1-5; D unclear. Germline V gives CDR1 SNHLY, CDR2 FYNNEI. The CDR3 is 14 amino acids. CDR3 DNA: TGTGCCAGCAGTGAATCTTTTAGCAATCAGCACCAGCATTTT. Its protein product is CASSESFSNQHQHF. Based on the CDR3 plus reference TRBV2 and TRBJ1-5, the full variable domain is EPEVTQTPSHQVTQMGQEVILRCVPISNHLYFYWYRQILGQKVEFLVSFYNNEISEKSEIFDDQFSVERPDGSNFTLKIRSTKLEDSAMYFCASSESFSNQHQHFGDGTRLSIL.

In regard to this clonotype: Relative to the germline gene, one junction end is altered; a read error may explain this. The chain employs TRBV29-1 and TRBJ2-7; no clear D gene. CDR3 length: 12 residues. Germline V CDR1 and CDR2: SQVTM, ANQGSEA. The CDR3 nucleotides read TGCAGCGTTGTTATCTTCGGCGGACCCCTTGTCTTC. This codes for CSVVIFGGPLVF.

This clonotype showed up many times. The chain carries TRBV29-1 and TRBJ1-4; D might be TRBD1 (6 bases). Germline V gives CDR1 SQVTM, CDR2 ANQGSEA. The CDR3 is made up of 13 amino acids. V gave up 3 bases and J gave up 3 bases, with 8 bases separating them. In DNA, the CDR3 is TGCAGCGTTGAGGCAGGGGCTAATGAAAAACTGTTTTTT. This encodes CSVEAGANEKLFF.

As for this clonotype: This may come from a read error, since a much larger clone is one base off. This sequence joins TRBV7-2 and TRBJ2-2; D may be TRBD2 (5 bases). Trimming left V 4 bases short and J 5 bases short, with 11 bases between. There are 14 residues in the CDR3. Per germline, CDR1 SGHTA and CDR2 FQGNSA. CDR3 sequence reads: CASSYDYNTGELFF. The CDR3 DNA follows: TGTGCCAGCAGCTACGACTACAATACCGGGGAGCTGTTTTTT.

The chain links TRBV12-5 to TRBJ2-5; 11 bases are a match to TRBD2. The CDR3 loop spans 17 amino acids. The J segment lost 4 bases and the V segment lost 8 bases, leaving 15 bases of the junction unmatched. Germline V lookup: CDR1 LGHNT, CDR2 FRNRAP. The CDR3 sequence: CASQGTSGIRGGETQYF. In nucleotides, the CDR3 is TGTGCTAGTCAGGGGACTAGCGGTATCCGGGGGGGAGAGACCCAGTACTTC.

There are many counts of this clonotype. CDR3 protein: CASSAQGSNQPQHF. CDR3 coding DNA: TGTGCCAGCAGTGCACAGGGGTCCAATCAGCCCCAGCATTTT. This chain connects TRBV25-1 to TRBJ1-5; 7 bases line up with TRBD1. The CDR3 is made up of 14 amino acids. Germline V gives CDR1 MGHDK, CDR2 SYGVNS. V was clipped by 4 bases and J by 3 bases; unmatched bases: 3.

V is TRBV20-1 and J is TRBJ2-5, with TRBD2 identical over 13 bases. After removal of 8 bases from V and 0 bases from J, the junction contained 6 bases not matched to a gene. Germline assignment: CDR1 DFQATT and CDR2 SNEGSKA (reference sequence). CDR3 size: 15 residues. In DNA, the CDR3 is TGCAGTTTTAAGGGGACTAGCGGGGACCAAGAGACCCAGTACTTC. Translated, it gives CSFKGTSGDQETQYF.

This clonotype has just one count. This CDR3 fails to terminate in the conserved phenylalanine or tryptophan, so it likely reflects a read error. The chain employs TRBV3-1 and TRBJ2-1; D is ambiguous. V gave up 4 bases and J gave up 9 bases, with 19 bases separating them. The germline V gene has CDR1 LGHDT and CDR2 YNNKEL (reference sequence). This CDR3 spans 15 amino acids. The CDR3 loop reads CASSRLGESIGEQFS. The CDR3 DNA reads TGTGCCAGCAGCCGTTTAGGAGAAAGTATAGGTGAGCAGTTCTCC.

The table lists this clonotype with a count of one. This chain joins TRBV6-1 and TRBJ1-5; D is ambiguous. The germline V gene has CDR1 MNHNS and CDR2 SASEGT. There are 15 residues in the CDR3. The V gene lost 6 bases and the J gene lost 0 bases, with 12 bases spanning the gap. CDR3 DNA: TGTGCCAGCAGAGATCCCTCTTTTAGCAATCAGCCCCAGCATTTT. Amino acids: CASRDPSFSNQPQHF.

The genes are TRBV6-1 and TRBJ2-7; 11 bases line up with TRBD1. The length of the CDR3 is 16 residues. Germline V gives CDR1 MNHNS, CDR2 SASEGT. V was clipped by 7 bases and J by 3 bases; unmatched bases: 11. CDR3 sequence reads: CASTPKGGTGGYEQYF. CDR3 DNA sequence: TGTGCCAGCACCCCGAAAGGAGGGACAGGGGGCTACGAGCAGTACTTC.

This clonotype was seen at least ten times. V is TRBV7-4 and J is TRBJ1-3; 9 bases agree with TRBD1. The length of the CDR3 is 16 residues. V lost 5 bases to trimming and J lost 0 bases; unmatched junction nucleotides: 5. Germline V gene data show CDR1 as SGHVT and CDR2 as SQSDAQ. This CDR3 reads CASSPRDRDSGNTIYF. The CDR3 region has the DNA TGTGCCAGCAGCCCCCGGGACAGGGACTCTGGAAACACCATATATTTT.